This TCR beta chain emerged from a study of T cells in Graves' hyperthyroidism and ophthalmopathy. Study-wide results and caveats: Most expanded thyroid clonotypes above 0.001 also appeared in blood.

TCR beta CDR3 region amplification was performed from RNA transcripts. TCR CDR3 regions were first amplified by RT-PCR with HTBI primers. TCRdb re-analysed the multiplex PCR reads in MiXCR, keeping a single row per CDR3 protein. This sample has more than 500,000 distinct CDR3 sequences; about 17% occur once, and the top ten carry 3.8%. Aged 18 to 65, the patients had hyperthyroidism that was newly diagnosed and had lasted under 2 months. Germline CDR1 is LNHDA and CDR2 is SQIVND (reference sequence). This CDR3 region has 13 residues. Comments on this clonotype: The antigen remains undetermined. A read error may account for a junction end that differs from germline.

Source material: blood. The receptor comes from a woman in her thirties with Graves' hyperthyroidism. The chain recombines TRBV19 with TRBJ1-2; D call uncertain. CDR3 loop: CARSSTTVYGYTF. DNA for the CDR3: TGTGCCCGTAGTTCGACGACGGTCTATGGCTACACCTTC.